This is a list of T cell receptor beta chains from one sample in a study of blood T cell repertoires in COVID-19. The assay was immunoSEQ multiplex PCR, and TCRdb's table has in-frame clones only and misses some. The sample holds about 370,000 clones, about 89% seen once. The sequenced material came from peripheral blood. Receptors were obtained from a young woman with COVID-19, enrolled during active disease. CDR3s include the opening cysteine and the closing phenylalanine or tryptophan. A D gene is named only where the DNA matches it firmly. Where a row states a size, it is once, few, many or the class of an expanded clone; other rows omit it.

>NA|14|NA|TRBJ2-5|TRBV25-1
TGTGCCAGCAGTGAGAACAGGGTCCTGGAGACCCAGTACTTC
CASSENRVLETQYF
>NA|18|NA|TRBJ2-5|TRBV9
TGTGCCAGCAGCGTAGGGAGCCCGGGACAACCGTACCAAGAGACCCAGTACTTC
CASSVGSPGQPYQETQYF
>NA|15|TRBD1|TRBJ2-7|TRBV18
TGTGCCAGCTCACTGCTCGACAGGGTAGGCTACGAGCAGTACTTC
CASSLLDRVGYEQYF
>NA|14|TRBD1|TRBJ2-3|TRBV2
TGTGCCATCCTCGGGACAGGGGGCGCAGATACGCAGTATTTT
CAILGTGGADTQYF
>NA|14|TRBD1|TRBJ1-2|TRBV19
TGTGCCAGTAGTATGGTGACAGGGAACTATGGCTACACCTTC
CASSMVTGNYGYTF
>once|16|NA|TRBJ1-5|TRBV10-3
TGTGCGACCAGTCATAACAGGGCTTTAGGCAATCAGCCCCAGCATTTT
CATSHNRALGNQPQHF
>NA|17|TRBD2|TRBJ2-1|TRBV30
TGTGCCTGGAGTGGGGCTAGCGGGGCCAGCTCCTACAATGAGCAGTTCTTC
CAWSGASGASSYNEQFF
>NA|12|NA|TRBJ1-2|TRBV5-8
TGTGCCAGCAGCTATTCGTCCTATGGCTACACCTTC
CASSYSSYGYTF
>NA|14|NA|TRBJ1-4|TRBV29-1
TGCAGCGTTGCTACAGGAGGGGTATGGGAAAAACTGTTTTTT
CSVATGGVWEKLFF
>NA|13|NA|TRBJ1-2|TRBV19
TGTGCCAGTAGTATCCTGGGCACGTTTGGCTACACCTTC
CASSILGTFGYTF
>NA|16|TRBD1|TRBJ1-6|TRBV7-8
TGTGCCAGCAGCTTAGGGACAGGGCAAACGAATTCACCCCTCCACTTT
CASSLGTGQTNSPLHF
>NA|16|NA|TRBJ2-1|TRBV11-1
TGTGCCAGCAGCTTAGGCGTCGGCGGGGAATACAATGAGCAGTTCTTC
CASSLGVGGEYNEQFF
>NA|16|TRBD1|TRBJ2-5|TRBV9
TGTGCCAGCAGCGTTTCCAACAGGGGGTTGGGAGAGACCCAGTACTTC
CASSVSNRGLGETQYF
>NA|15|NA|TRBJ1-2|TRBV5-1
TGCGCCAGCAGCCTGGACGCGGGCGGCGGCTATGGCTACACCTTC
CASSLDAGGGYGYTF
>once|13|TRBD1|TRBJ1-2|TRBV4-3
TGCGCCAGCAGCCAAGATAGGGGGCGCGGCTACACCTTC
CASSQDRGRGYTF
>NA|15|NA|TRBJ2-2|TRBV6-1
TGTGCCAGCAGTGAACTTCGTACGACAACCGGGGAGCTGTTTTTT
CASSELRTTTGELFF
>NA|14|TRBD1|TRBJ1-1|TRBV10-2
TGCGCCAGCAGTGCGAACAGGGGAAACACTGAAGCTTTCTTT
CASSANRGNTEAFF
>once|12|TRBD1|TRBJ1-2|TRBV29-1
TGCAGCGTCCAGGGGGTGTACCATGGCTACACCTTC
CSVQGVYHGYTF
>NA|10|TRBD2|TRBJ2-1|TRBV2
TGTGCCAGCAGAGGGACTAGCCAGTTCTTC
CASRGTSQFF
>NA|13|TRBD2|TRBJ2-3|TRBV13
TGTGCCAGCAGCTTCCCCGCGGGGGTTTCGCAGTATTTT
CASSFPAGVSQYF
>NA|15|NA|TRBJ2-7|TRBV5-8
TGTGCCAGCAGCCGCGGGGGCGGGGTGGCCCACGAGCAGTACTTC
CASSRGGGVAHEQYF
>NA|12|NA|TRBJ2-4|TRBV2
TGTGCCAGCAGAGAGGACAAAAACATTCAGTACTTC
CASREDKNIQYF
>NA|16|TRBD1|TRBJ1-5|TRBV24-1
TGTGCCACCAGTGACCGTGACAGGGGGGTCAATCAGCCCCAGCATTTT
CATSDRDRGVNQPQHF
>NA|13|TRBD1|TRBJ1-2|TRBV7-2
TGTGCCAGCAGCCCTCGGGACAGCTCTGGCTACACCTTC
CASSPRDSSGYTF
>NA|16|TRBD1|TRBJ2-1|TRBV15
TGTGCCACCAGCAGAGTTTCGGGACAGGGCGACAATGAGCAGTTCTTC
CATSRVSGQGDNEQFF
>NA|15|NA|TRBJ2-7|TRBV5-6
TGTGCCAGCAGCTCCAATCAGGTTAACCCCTACGAGCAGTACTTC
CASSSNQVNPYEQYF
>NA|13|NA|TRBJ1-2|TRBV4-2
TGTGCCAGCAGCCAAGATAGGGGTGGTGGCTACACCTTC
CASSQDRGGGYTF
>few|13|TRBD1|TRBJ1-2|TRBV7-9
TGTGCCAGCAGCTCCGACAGGGGGAATGGCTACACCTTC
CASSSDRGNGYTF
>NA|13|NA|TRBJ2-1|TRBV2
TGTGCCAGCCTGATCTATTGGGGAGCCGAGCAGTTCTTC
CASLIYWGAEQFF
>NA|19|TRBD2|TRBJ2-3|TRBV13
TGTGCCAGCAGCTCGAAAGAACCTTCCAGCGGGGGGGCCCTGTATACGCAGTATTTT
CASSSKEPSSGGALYTQYF
>NA|14|NA|TRBJ1-2|TRBV27
TGTGCCAGCAGTTTATCGAGAGGGATTGGCGGCTACACCTTC
CASSLSRGIGGYTF
>once|14|NA|TRBJ1-1|TRBV5-5
TGTGCCAGCAGCTTCTTTTCGGGGAACACTGAAGCTTTCTTT
CASSFFSGNTEAFF
>NA|16|TRBD1|TRBJ2-1|TRBV28
TGTGCCAGCAGTTTATGGTTTGGGACAGGGGTAAATGAGCAGTTCTTC
CASSLWFGTGVNEQFF